This T cell receptor beta chain was captured in a study of shared clonotypes between healthy human individuals. Notes on the study in general: Genetic and exposure-history diversity was limited by the few donors.

V gave up 4 bases and J gave up 3 bases; unmatched junction bases: 1. Germline values: CDR1 SNHLY, CDR2 FYNNEI. This CDR3 has 14 residues. Here immunoSEQ multiplex PCR was the method, and the copy in TCRdb shows in-frame clones only, minus some. The sample has about 980,000 clones; over 60% are singletons. This clone was recorded many times. Its specificity is not known. The origin of this receptor is a man between 18 and 29 years old in good health. The sample was memory CD4+ T cells sorted from blood. Subset reported: CD45RA-negative fraction. The chain employs TRBV2 and TRBJ1-3; 9 bases line up with TRBD1. CDR3: CASSGTGDGNTIYF. The CDR3, as DNA: TGTGCCAGCAGTGGGACAGGGGATGGAAACACCATATATTTT.